These 11 T cell receptor beta chains were sequenced from one sample in a study of coeliac disease. Produced via immunoSEQ multiplex PCR; TCRdb's table is partial and in-frame only. The sample holds some 8,900 clones, roughly two thirds seen once. What was sequenced was lamina propria lymphocytes from the gut. The source of these receptors is a woman aged 55-70 years with celiac disease.

The rearrangement uses TRBV19 and TRBJ2-5; TRBD2 is a possible D gene (5 bases). The end of the DNA fits TRBJ2-7 better, so the J call may be wrong. CDR1 is LNHDA and CDR2 is SQIVND in the germline V gene (reference sequence). The CDR3 spans 13 residues. The CDR3 spells CASSPRGTYEQYF. CDR3 DNA sequence: TGTGCCAGTAGCCCCCGGGGTACCTACGAGCAGTACTTC.

This clone was counted only a few times. A read error may account for a junction end that differs from germline. The V and J genes are TRBV29-1 and TRBJ2-7; 10 nucleotides match TRBD2. The CDR3 totals 12 residues. Germline-derived CDR1 and CDR2 are SQVTM and ANQGSEA. This CDR3 reads CSVAGLAEERSF. DNA for the CDR3: TGCAGCGTTGCAGGACTAGCGGAAGAGCGCTCCTTC.

The rearrangement joins TRBV5-1 to TRBJ2-3; the D gene is possibly TRBD2 (6 bases). CDR3 length: 14 residues. V was trimmed by 0 bases and J by 3 bases, leaving 8 bases between them. Germline CDR1 SGHRS, CDR2 YFSETQ. The CDR3: CASSLGGGTDTQYF. CDR3 DNA: TGCGCCAGCAGCTTGGGGGGAGGAACAGATACGCAGTATTTT.

The chain links TRBV4-3 to TRBJ2-7; D perhaps matches TRBD2 (5 bases). Trimming cost V 8 bases and J 4 bases, with 15 bases left between them. The germline gives CDR1 LGHNA, CDR2 YSLEER. The CDR3 contains 13 residues. CDR3 region: CASARGEEYEQYF. In nucleotides, the CDR3 is TGCGCCAGCGCCCGGGGAGAAGAATACGAGCAGTACTTC.

The gene calls are TRBV5-5 and TRBJ1-1; D uncertain. This CDR3 has 13 amino acids. V was shortened by 1 base and J by 1 base, with 5 bases between the two germline ends. Looked up from germline, CDR1 is SGHKS and CDR2 is YYEKEE (reference sequence). The CDR3 DNA sequence: TGTGCCAGCAGCTTGCTAAGGAACACTGAAGCTTTCTTT. It translates to CASSLLRNTEAFF.

This rearrangement joins TRBV28 to TRBJ2-7; D perhaps matches TRBD1 (6 bases). V was pared by 5 bases and J by 2 bases, with 16 bases between. In germline, CDR1 is MDHEN, CDR2 SYDVKM. The CDR3 spans 15 residues. CDR3 protein: CASSTLQGFAYEQYF. CDR3 sequence (DNA): TGTGCCAGCAGTACCCTCCAGGGGTTTGCCTACGAGCAGTACTTC.

This sequence joins TRBV7-3 and TRBJ2-2; 8 bases match TRBD2. Unmatched junction bases numbered 15, after V lost 4 bases and J lost 5 bases. The CDR3 runs 18 residues. Germline lookup yields CDR1 SGHTA and CDR2 FQGTGA. The CDR3 DNA is TGTGCCAGCAGCTCCAAACAACTAGCGGTGGGGGGGACCGGGGAGCTGTTTTTT. It encodes CASSSKQLAVGGTGELFF.

The J gene is TRBJ2-7, the V gene TRBV7-9; 7 nucleotides match TRBD1. Trimming cost V 6 bases and J 0 bases; bases outside gene matches: 5. Germline CDR1 reads SEHNR; CDR2 reads FQNEAQ (reference sequence). The CDR3 covers 14 residues. CDR3 sequence reads: CASSGQASSYEQYF. DNA of the CDR3: TGTGCCAGCAGTGGACAGGCCAGCTCCTACGAGCAGTACTTC.

The genes are TRBV5-1 and TRBJ2-1, with D perhaps matching TRBD2 (5 bases). CDR3 length: 13 residues. The germline gives CDR1 SGHRS, CDR2 YFSETQ. V was shortened by 6 bases and J by 3 bases, with 10 bases between the two germline ends. The CDR3 region has the DNA TGCGCCAGCATTGGACTGAACTACAATGAGCAGTTCTTC. Translated, it gives CASIGLNYNEQFF.

J is TRBJ2-1 and V is TRBV19, with TRBD2 identical over 11 bases. V was clipped by 3 bases and J by 4 bases; unmatched bases: 2. The CDR3 has 15 residues. Germline CDR1 and CDR2: LNHDA and SQIVND (reference sequence). CDR3 residues: CASSMGTSGYNEQFF. The DNA of the CDR3 is TGTGCCAGTAGTATGGGGACTAGCGGATACAATGAGCAGTTCTTC.

The V gene is TRBV28, the J gene TRBJ1-5; 7 bases line up with TRBD1. J gave up 5 bases and V 6 bases, and 10 bases lay outside the gene matches. Germline V gives CDR1 MDHEN, CDR2 SYDVKM. This CDR3 region has 15 residues. CDR3 nucleotides: TGTGCCAGCAGCTCTGGGACAGCTGGTGATCAGCCCCAGCATTTT. Protein product: CASSSGTAGDQPQHF.